This T cell receptor (beta chain) emerged from a study of blood T cells in healthy people across ages. A note on this clonotype: Its antigen is not known.

Findings and limits, study-wide: Fewer expanded clones and more diversity marked long-lived versus aged donors. It was found that TCR beta diversity correlated strongly with the percentage of naive T cells.

The germline gives CDR1 SEHNR, CDR2 FQNEAQ (reference sequence). The CDR3 sequence is 11 residues long. V lost 7 bases, J lost 5 bases, and 7 bases lay in between. For the second PCR, which ran for about 7 to 11 cycles, a sample-barcoded 5' primer and a J-beta primer mix were used. The study obtained at least 2.5 million CDR3-containing paired-end reads from every sample. TCRdb called the 5' RACE reads again in MiXCR, with one record for every CDR3 protein. The sample consists of about a million distinct CDR3 sequences, approximately 50% of them appearing once. Sequenced sample: blood. The V gene is TRBV7-9, the J gene TRBJ2-3; D uncertain. The origin of this receptor is a woman aged 55-70 years in good health. The CDR3 DNA reads as TGTGCCAGCACCCCCATAGATACGCAGTATTTT. This translates into CASTPIDTQYF. Complete variable domain (other parts from reference TRBV7-9 and TRBJ2-3): DTGVSQNPRHKITKRGQNVTFRCDPISEHNRLYWYRQTLGQGPEFLTYFQNEAQLEKSRLLSDRFSAERPKGSFSTLEIQRTEQGDSAMYLCASTPIDTQYFGPGTRLTVL.